This T cell receptor (beta chain) emerged from a study of cytomegalovirus exposure and HLA in healthy donors. Findings and limits, study-wide: Common viral pathogens were later found to be apparently linked to several of the most significant clusters.

13 Jbeta primers and 60 Vbeta primers were used for the PCR. Measured with immunoSEQ multiplex PCR; TCRdb has only the in-frame clones, and not every one. The sample shows roughly 200,000 clones, roughly 13% of them seen only once. The sample holds a few counts of this clone. Its target is unknown. This clonotype was obtained from a man over 45 in good health and CMV-seropositive. The specimen was PBMCs.

The CDR3 reads CASSKGQLNEKLFF. The CDR3 DNA sequence: TGTGCCAGCAGCAAAGGACAGCTTAATGAAAAACTGTTTTTT. This sequence joins TRBV7-2 and TRBJ1-4; D may be TRBD1 (6 bases). The CDR3 is 14 residues long. Germline CDR1 SGHTA, CDR2 FQGNSA. Trimming took off 5 bases at V and 4 bases at J, with 11 bases between the two ends. The whole variable domain, remainder taken from reference TRBV7-2 and TRBJ1-4, is GAGVSQSPSNKVTEKGKDVELRCDPISGHTALYWYRQSLGQGLEFLIYFQGNSAPDKSGLPSDRFSAERTGGSVSTLTIQRTQQEDSAVYLCASSKGQLNEKLFFGSGTQLSVL.